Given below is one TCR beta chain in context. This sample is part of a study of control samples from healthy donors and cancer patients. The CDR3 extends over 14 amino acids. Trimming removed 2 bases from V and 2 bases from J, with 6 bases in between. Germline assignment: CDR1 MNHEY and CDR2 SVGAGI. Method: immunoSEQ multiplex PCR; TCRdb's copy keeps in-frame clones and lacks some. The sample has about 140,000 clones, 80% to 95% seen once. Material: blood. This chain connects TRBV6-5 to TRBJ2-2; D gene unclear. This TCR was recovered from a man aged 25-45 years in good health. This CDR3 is CASSYGENTGELFF. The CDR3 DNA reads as TGTGCCAGCAGTTACGGGGAAAACACCGGGGAGCTGTTTTTT.